The next 3 T cell receptor beta chains were all read from a single sample in a study of graft-versus-host responses after intestinal transplantation. Graft samples were processed, releasing intraepithelial and lamina propria lymphocytes. Using immunoSEQ multiplex PCR, the repertoire was profiled, and TCRdb retains in-frame clones only, with some absent. Found here are under 15,000 clones, 70% to 85% of them singletons; the top ten hold 3.5% to 4%. The material sequenced was ileum tissue, taken approximately 27 days after intestinal transplant. Every receptor here comes from a human patient who received an intestinal transplant, so some T cells may come from the graft donor.

V and J are TRBV11-2 and TRBJ2-5; 12 positions match TRBD2. In germline, CDR1 is SGHAT, CDR2 FQNNGV. The CDR3 totals 17 residues. Trimming at V came to 6 bases and at J to 5 bases, leaving 13 bases not matched to a gene. The CDR3 bases are TGTGCCAGCAGATTTACTAGCGGGGGGTCGCTTTGGGAGACCCAGTACTTC. Amino acid sequence: CASRFTSGGSLWETQYF.

V is TRBV11-2 and J is TRBJ1-1; D uncertain. Trimming took 3 bases from V and 5 from J, leaving 7 bases between them. The CDR3 is made up of 12 amino acids. The germline V gene encodes CDR1 SGHAT and CDR2 FQNNGV. CDR3 loop: CASSFSGTEAFF. The CDR3 nucleotides are TGTGCCAGCAGCTTTTCGGGGACTGAAGCTTTCTTT. The whole variable domain, filled in from reference TRBV11-2 and TRBJ1-1, reads EAGVAQSPRYKIIEKRQSVAFWCNPISGHATLYWYQQILGQGPKLLIQFQNNGVVDDSQLPKDRFSAERLKGVDSTLKIQPAKLEDSAVYLCASSFSGTEAFFGQGTRLTVV.

This chain connects TRBV6-6 to TRBJ1-5; 7 bases are shared with TRBD1. Germline V CDR1 and CDR2: MNHNY, SVGAGI (reference sequence). J was trimmed by 4 bases and V by 6 bases; bases with no gene match: 6. CDR3 length: 14 residues. The CDR3 nucleotides read TGTGCCAGCAGAATCCGGGACAGTAATCAGCCCCAGCATTTT. It is translated as CASRIRDSNQPQHF.